These 28 T cell receptor beta chains share one sample of origin, sequenced in a study of T-cell memory formation after mild COVID-19. TCRdb reprocessed the 5' RACE reads with MiXCR, giving one entry per CDR3 protein. The sample comprises 70,000 to 100,000 distinct CDR3 sequences, about 12% of which are singletons, and about 27% rests with the top ten. The sequencing input was PBMCs or a T cell subset sorted from them (not recorded which). The receptors stem from an adult woman who had mild COVID-19 (a few samples of this study predate the infection). Cell type and time point are not known.

V gene TRBV5-1 combines with J gene TRBJ2-7; 8 bases are shared with TRBD2. Trimming cost V 0 bases and J 3 bases; bases outside gene matches: 2. CDR1 SGHRS and CDR2 YFSETQ come from the germline V gene. This CDR3 spans 14 amino acids. The CDR3 nucleotides are TGCGCCAGCAGCTTGGGCGGGAGGTTCTACGAGCAGTACTTC. This translates into CASSLGGRFYEQYF. The whole variable domain, remainder taken from reference TRBV5-1 and TRBJ2-7, is KAGVTQTPRYLIKTRGQQVTLSCSPISGHRSVSWYQQTPGQGLQFLFEYFSETQRNKGNFPGRFSGRQFSNSRSEMNVSTLELGDSALYLCASSLGGRFYEQYFGPGTRLTVT.

The rearrangement links TRBV12-3 or TRBV12-4 to TRBJ2-3, with D perhaps TRBD1 or TRBD2 (5 bases each). This CDR3 region has 17 residues. V shed 5 bases and J shed 2 bases, with 20 bases lying between them. This chain's CDR3 is CASSLPLRDGITDTQYF. CDR3 DNA: TGTGCCAGCAGTCTGCCCCTGAGGGACGGAATCACAGATACGCAGTATTTT.

V is TRBV6-5 and J is TRBJ2-1; 7 nucleotides line up with TRBD1. V gave up 0 bases and J gave up 3 bases; unmatched junction bases: 2. Germline V lookup: CDR1 MNHEY, CDR2 SVGAGI. This CDR3 is built from 15 residues. The CDR3 DNA sequence: TGTGCCAGCAGTTACTCGGGGACAGTCTACAATGAGCAGTTCTTC. Protein sequence: CASSYSGTVYNEQFF.

This clonotype was found many times. The gene calls are TRBV7-3 and TRBJ2-6; D call uncertain. The V and J ends lost 2 bases and 2 bases respectively, with 7 bases between them. In germline, CDR1 is SGHTA, CDR2 FQGTGA. The length of the CDR3 is 15 residues. The DNA for the CDR3 is TGTGCCAGCAGCTTAGACCGGGCTGGGGCCAACGTCCTGACTTTC. The encoded protein is CASSLDRAGANVLTF.

V and J are TRBV29-1 and TRBJ2-1; the match to TRBD2 covers 13 bases. V trimming: 5 bases; J trimming: 7 bases; junction bases outside the gene matches: 11. The V gene's germline CDR1 is SQVTM and CDR2 ANQGSEA. The CDR3 sequence is 16 residues long. In nucleotides, the CDR3 is TGCAGCGTTCAGGGTACTAGCGGGAGGGCCTTAAATGAGCAGTTCTTC. This gives the protein CSVQGTSGRALNEQFF.

The chain employs TRBV7-3 and TRBJ2-3, with 8 bases fitting TRBD1. The germline V gene has CDR1 SGHTA and CDR2 FQGTGA. Unmatched junction bases numbered 3, after V lost 3 bases and J lost 4 bases. The CDR3 covers 14 residues. The CDR3 coding sequence is TGTGCCAGCAGCTTCCAGGGGGCTCCAGATACGCAGTATTTT. Protein product: CASSFQGAPDTQYF.

In this sample, this clonotype turned up a few times. The chain joins TRBV4-3 to TRBJ2-7; 12 nucleotides align to TRBD1. Trimming at V came to 4 bases and at J to 4 bases, leaving 5 bases not matched to a gene. CDR1 is LGHNA, CDR2 YSLEER, per germline. The CDR3 runs 15 residues. The CDR3 protein is CASSLGTGGVYEQYF. The CDR3 DNA sequence: TGCGCCAGCAGCCTTGGGACAGGGGGCGTATACGAGCAGTACTTC.

Only a few counts were recorded for this clonotype. The chain has TRBV10-3 and TRBJ1-1, with TRBD1 matching 7 bases. V was pared by 0 bases and J by 1 base, with 2 bases of the junction left unmatched. This CDR3 contains 15 residues. The germline gives CDR1 ENHRY, CDR2 SYGVKD. The CDR3 protein is CAISESRTGNTEAFF. CDR3 sequence (DNA): TGTGCCATCAGTGAGTCGCGGACAGGGAACACTGAAGCTTTCTTT.

This clonotype was detected many times. The chain couples TRBV12-3 or TRBV12-4 to TRBJ2-5; no definite D call. V was clipped by 4 bases and J by 4 bases, with 10 bases between them. This CDR3 has 13 amino acids. For the CDR3, the DNA is TGTGCCAGCAGTTGGGAAGGAACAGAGACCCAGTACTTC. Encoded protein: CASSWEGTETQYF.

This clonotype has more than one count but fewer than ten. The rearrangement links TRBV6-6 to TRBJ2-3, with 7 nucleotides matching TRBD2. This CDR3 is 15 amino acids long. In germline, CDR1 is MNHNY, CDR2 SVGAGI (reference sequence). Losses at the gene ends were 6 bases for V and 4 bases for J; bases not matched to a gene: 10. The CDR3, as DNA: TGTGCCAGCAGACCCCCTCTAGCGGACCCAGATACGCAGTATTTT. Translated: CASRPPLADPDTQYF.

Many counts were recorded for this clonotype. The rearrangement uses TRBV7-6 and TRBJ2-1; D remains ambiguous. CDR1 is SGHVS, CDR2 FNYEAQ, per germline. The CDR3 sequence is 17 residues long. With 2 bases removed from V and 0 bases from J, the gap between germline ends came to 14 bases. In nucleotides, the CDR3 is TGTGCCAGCAGCTTATATGCCTCCTCGAGCTCCTACAATGAGCAGTTCTTC. Its translation: CASSLYASSSSYNEQFF.

The chain links TRBV4-2 to TRBJ2-3, with 10 bases that match TRBD2. The CDR3 consists of 17 residues. The V gene end was trimmed by 4 bases and the J gene end by 0 bases; junction bases not matched to a gene: 7. CDR1 is LGHNA, CDR2 YNFKEQ, per germline. CDR3 bases: TGTGCCAGCAGCCGGTGGACTAGCGGTACTAGCACAGATACGCAGTATTTT. Translation: CASSRWTSGTSTDTQYF.

The rearrangement uses TRBV20-1 and TRBJ2-5, with 12 bases matching TRBD2. The CDR3 is 15 amino acids. In germline, CDR1 is DFQATT, CDR2 SNEGSKA (reference sequence). Trimming took 5 bases from V and 2 from J; bases not matched to a gene: 6. The CDR3: CSASPTSGSQETQYF. The DNA of the CDR3 is TGCAGTGCTTCTCCGACTAGCGGGAGTCAAGAGACCCAGTACTTC.

About this clonotype: Its ends do not fully match the called genes, so a read error is possible. The CDR3 loop is CARSLAPNTGELFF. The CDR3 coding sequence is TGTGCCAGAAGCTTGGCTCCGAACACCGGGGAGCTGTTTTTT. This sequence joins TRBV5-5 and TRBJ2-2; D is ambiguous. This CDR3 is built from 14 residues. Per germline, CDR1 SGHKS and CDR2 YYEKEE (reference sequence).

The CDR3 is CASSILERDSEAFF. The CDR3 DNA reads TGTGCCAGTAGTATTTTAGAGCGGGACAGTGAAGCTTTCTTT. The chain recombines TRBV19 with TRBJ1-1; 7 nucleotides match TRBD1. Per germline, CDR1 LNHDA and CDR2 SQIVND (reference sequence). The CDR3 spans 14 residues. After removal of 3 bases from V and 7 bases from J, the junction contained 8 bases not matched to a gene.

This chain uses TRBV5-1 with TRBJ2-5, with 12 nucleotides matching TRBD1. V shed 4 bases and J 5 bases; nucleotides not matched to a gene: 9. The CDR3 contains 16 residues. CDR1 is SGHRS and CDR2 is YFSETQ in the germline V gene. Here the CDR3 DNA reads TGCGCCAGCAGCGGGACAGGGGGCGTAATGGTGGAGACCCAGTACTTC. Translating it yields CASSGTGGVMVETQYF.

A few counts support this clonotype. The rearrangement uses TRBV6-5 and TRBJ1-5, with D possibly TRBD1 on 5 matching bases. V was shortened by 4 bases and J by 7 bases, with 14 bases between the two germline ends. CDR1 is MNHEY and CDR2 is SVGAGI in the germline V gene. The CDR3 consists of 14 residues. The CDR3 loop is CASSFGGRGQPQHF. CDR3 nucleotide sequence: TGTGCCAGCAGTTTCGGGGGACGGGGCCAGCCCCAGCATTTT.

The rearrangement joins TRBV12-3 or TRBV12-4 to TRBJ1-2, with unresolved D. The CDR3 runs 13 residues. V dropped 5 bases and J dropped 4 bases, with 11 bases sitting between them. The CDR3 here is CASSAHDPYGYTF. The DNA for the CDR3 is TGTGCCAGCAGTGCCCACGACCCCTATGGCTACACCTTC.

The chain combines TRBV7-9 with TRBJ1-3; D remains ambiguous. The germline CDR1 and CDR2 sequences are SEHNR and FQNEAQ (reference sequence). V was trimmed by 4 bases and J by 2 bases, leaving 15 bases between them. The CDR3 totals 16 residues. The CDR3 nucleotides are TGTGCCAGCAGCTCCTTAAAGGTCTCTGCTGGAAACACCATATATTTT. Translated, it gives CASSSLKVSAGNTIYF.

This clonotype showed up many times. This chain links TRBV7-6 with TRBJ2-1; 10 nucleotides line up with TRBD2. This CDR3 spans 17 amino acids. J was trimmed by 13 bases and V by 0 bases; bases with no gene match: 15. In germline, CDR1 is SGHVS, CDR2 FNYEAQ. The CDR3 here is CASSLAQRGGTRSGQFF. Here the CDR3 DNA reads TGTGCCAGCAGCTTAGCACAGCGGGGGGGCACTCGTTCCGGACAGTTCTTC.

This clonotype appeared a few times. This sequence joins TRBV29-1 and TRBJ2-6; the D gene could be TRBD1 or TRBD2 (5 bases each). Germline V CDR1 and CDR2: SQVTM, ANQGSEA. Trimming left V 2 bases short and J 3 bases short, with 14 bases between. The CDR3 is 16 residues long. CDR3 loop: CSVEPRWGYGANVLTF. The CDR3 DNA is TGCAGCGTTGAACCCCGGTGGGGGTATGGGGCCAACGTCCTGACTTTC.

J is TRBJ2-1 and V is TRBV4-3; possibly TRBD2 for D (6 bases). The CDR3 is made up of 17 amino acids. Trimming pared 0 bases from V and 1 base from J, leaving 13 bases between. Germline V lookup: CDR1 LGHNA, CDR2 YSLEER. CDR3 in amino acids: CASSQDGGAFSYNEQFF. CDR3 coding DNA: TGCGCCAGCAGCCAAGATGGCGGGGCGTTTTCCTACAATGAGCAGTTCTTC.

A few counts support this clonotype. This rearrangement joins TRBV5-1 to TRBJ2-1; 11 bases match TRBD1. The CDR3 loop spans 14 amino acids. J lost 10 bases, V lost 3 bases, and 6 bases had no gene match. Germline V gene sequence: CDR1 SGHRS, CDR2 YFSETQ. CDR3 nucleotide sequence: TGCGCCAGCAGCTCCGGACAGGGGGCTGAAGAGCAGTTCTTC. Encoded protein: CASSSGQGAEEQFF.

The sample holds many counts of this clonotype. J is TRBJ1-1 and V is TRBV7-3, with 8 bases that match TRBD1. CDR1 and CDR2 from the germline V gene are SGHTA and FQGTGA. J lost 2 bases, V lost 5 bases, and 4 bases had no gene match. CDR3 length: 14 amino acids. This CDR3 is CASSPTGVNTEAFF. The CDR3 region has the DNA TGTGCCAGCAGCCCGACAGGGGTTAACACTGAAGCTTTCTTT.

V gene TRBV5-1 combines with J gene TRBJ2-2; possible D gene TRBD1, 7 bases. The germline gives CDR1 SGHRS, CDR2 YFSETQ. Trimming pared 4 bases from V and 7 bases from J, leaving 17 bases between. The CDR3 totals 15 residues. CDR3 nucleotides: TGCGCCAGCAGCGACGACAGGGTCGGGAGCGGGGAGCTGTTTTTT. It codes for CASSDDRVGSGELFF.

V and J are TRBV28 and TRBJ2-1; D is undetermined. The V end was cut by 2 bases, the J end by 7 bases, with 15 bases between. This CDR3 has 15 amino acids. The germline V gene has CDR1 MDHEN and CDR2 SYDVKM. The CDR3: CASSLGELLGNEQFF. CDR3 DNA: TGTGCCAGCAGTTTAGGCGAACTATTGGGGAATGAGCAGTTCTTC.

This clonotype appeared a few times. The chain carries TRBV27 and TRBJ2-1; no definite D call. The V end lost 5 bases, the J end lost 5 bases, and 7 bases lay between the germline ends. The CDR3 consists of 12 residues. CDR1 and CDR2 from the germline V gene are MNHEY and SMNVEV (reference sequence). CDR3 coding DNA: TGTGCCAGCAGTCACAGTGACAATGAGCAGTTCTTC. Amino acid sequence: CASSHSDNEQFF.

This clonotype showed up just a few times. This chain links TRBV29-1 with TRBJ1-1; the match to TRBD1 covers 7 bases. Germline assignment: CDR1 SQVTM and CDR2 ANQGSEA. Germline trimming cut 7 bases from V and 2 bases from J; bases unmatched to any gene: 7. The CDR3 runs to 13 residues. Written as DNA, the CDR3 is TGCAGCGCTGACCGGACAGGTAACACTGAAGCTTTCTTT. It translates to CSADRTGNTEAFF.